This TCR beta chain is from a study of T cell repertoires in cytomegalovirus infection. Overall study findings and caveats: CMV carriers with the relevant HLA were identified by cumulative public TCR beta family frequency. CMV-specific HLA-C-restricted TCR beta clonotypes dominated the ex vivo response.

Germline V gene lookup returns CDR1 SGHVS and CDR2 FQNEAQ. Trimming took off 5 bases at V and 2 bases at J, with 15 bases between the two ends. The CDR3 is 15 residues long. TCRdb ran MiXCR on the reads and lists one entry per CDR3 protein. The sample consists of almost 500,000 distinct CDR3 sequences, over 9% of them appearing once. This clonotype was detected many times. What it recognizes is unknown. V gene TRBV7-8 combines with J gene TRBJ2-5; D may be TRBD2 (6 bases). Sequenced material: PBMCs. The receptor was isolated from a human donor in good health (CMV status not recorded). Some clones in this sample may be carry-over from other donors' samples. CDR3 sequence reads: CASSTPPGEQETQYF. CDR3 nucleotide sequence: TGTGCCAGCAGCACCCCTCCGGGAGAGCAAGAGACCCAGTACTTC.